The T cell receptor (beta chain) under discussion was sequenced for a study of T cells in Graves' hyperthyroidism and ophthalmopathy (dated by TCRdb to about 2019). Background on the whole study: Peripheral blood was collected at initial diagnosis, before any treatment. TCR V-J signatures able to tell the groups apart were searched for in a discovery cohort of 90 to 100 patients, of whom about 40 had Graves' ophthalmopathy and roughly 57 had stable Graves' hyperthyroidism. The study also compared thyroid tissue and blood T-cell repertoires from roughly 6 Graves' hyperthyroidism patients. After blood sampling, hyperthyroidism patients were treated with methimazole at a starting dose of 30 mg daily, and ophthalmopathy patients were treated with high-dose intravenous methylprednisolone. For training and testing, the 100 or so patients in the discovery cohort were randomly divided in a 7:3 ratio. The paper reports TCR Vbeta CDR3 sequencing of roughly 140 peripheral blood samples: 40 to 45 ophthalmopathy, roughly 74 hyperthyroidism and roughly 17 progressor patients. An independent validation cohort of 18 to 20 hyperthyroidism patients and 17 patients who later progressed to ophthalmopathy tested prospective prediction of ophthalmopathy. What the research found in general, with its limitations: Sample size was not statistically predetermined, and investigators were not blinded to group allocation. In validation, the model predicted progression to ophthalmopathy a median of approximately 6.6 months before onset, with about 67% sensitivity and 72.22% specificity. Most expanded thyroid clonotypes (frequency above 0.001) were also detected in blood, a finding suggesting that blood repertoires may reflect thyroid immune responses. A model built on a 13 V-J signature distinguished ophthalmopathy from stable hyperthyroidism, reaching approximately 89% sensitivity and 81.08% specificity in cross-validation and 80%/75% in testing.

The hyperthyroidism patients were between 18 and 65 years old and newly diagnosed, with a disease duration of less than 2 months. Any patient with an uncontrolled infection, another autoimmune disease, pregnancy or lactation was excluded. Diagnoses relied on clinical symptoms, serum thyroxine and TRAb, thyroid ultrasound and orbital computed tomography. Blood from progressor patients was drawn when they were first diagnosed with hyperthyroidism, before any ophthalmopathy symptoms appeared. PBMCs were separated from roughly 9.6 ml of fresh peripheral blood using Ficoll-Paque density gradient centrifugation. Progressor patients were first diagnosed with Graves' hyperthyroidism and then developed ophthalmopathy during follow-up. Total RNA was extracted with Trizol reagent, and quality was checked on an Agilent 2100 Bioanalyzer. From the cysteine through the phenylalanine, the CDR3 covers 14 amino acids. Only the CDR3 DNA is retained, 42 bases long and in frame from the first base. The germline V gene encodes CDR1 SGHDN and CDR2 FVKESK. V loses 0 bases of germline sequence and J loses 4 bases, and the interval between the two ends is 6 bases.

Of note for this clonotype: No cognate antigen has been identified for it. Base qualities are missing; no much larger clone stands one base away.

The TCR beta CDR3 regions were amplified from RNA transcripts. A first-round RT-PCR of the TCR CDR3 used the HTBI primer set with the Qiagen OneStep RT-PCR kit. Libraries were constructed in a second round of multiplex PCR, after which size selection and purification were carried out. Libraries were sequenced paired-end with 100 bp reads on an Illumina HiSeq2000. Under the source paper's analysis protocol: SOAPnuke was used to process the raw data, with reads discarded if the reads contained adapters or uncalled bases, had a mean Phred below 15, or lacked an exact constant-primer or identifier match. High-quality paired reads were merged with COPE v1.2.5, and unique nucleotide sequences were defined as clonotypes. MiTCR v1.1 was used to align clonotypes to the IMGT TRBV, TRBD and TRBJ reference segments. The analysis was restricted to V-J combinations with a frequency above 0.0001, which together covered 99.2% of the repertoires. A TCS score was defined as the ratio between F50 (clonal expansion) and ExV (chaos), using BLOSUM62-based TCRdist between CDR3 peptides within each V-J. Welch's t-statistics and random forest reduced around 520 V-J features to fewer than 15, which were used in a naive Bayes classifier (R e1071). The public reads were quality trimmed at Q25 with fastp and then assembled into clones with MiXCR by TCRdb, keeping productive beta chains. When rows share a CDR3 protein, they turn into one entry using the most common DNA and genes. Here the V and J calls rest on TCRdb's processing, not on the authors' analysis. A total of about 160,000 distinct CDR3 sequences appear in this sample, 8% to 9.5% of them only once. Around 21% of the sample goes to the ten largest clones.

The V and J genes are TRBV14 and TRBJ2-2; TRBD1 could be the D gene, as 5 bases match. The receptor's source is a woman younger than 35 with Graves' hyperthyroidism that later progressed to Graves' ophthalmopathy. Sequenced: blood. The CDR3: CASSQEQVTGELFF. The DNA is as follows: TGTGCCAGCAGCCAAGAACAGGTCACCGGGGAGCTGTTTTTT.